What follows is one T cell receptor (beta chain) and its context. Its specificity is unknown. CDR1 and CDR2 from the germline V gene are SGHNT and YYREEE (reference sequence). The CDR3 extends over 16 amino acids. With 1 base removed from V and 0 bases from J, the gap between germline ends came to 12 bases. This entry is derived from a study of cytomegalovirus exposure and HLA in healthy donors. Study-level background: Approximately 190 million T cells yielded some 100 million unique TCR beta sequences, as an earlier analysis found. Caucasian-associated ancestry cluster membership applied to 75% to 85% of some 400 genotyped donors. General study points: Later on, analysis showed that most CMV-associated TCR beta chains appeared to be HLA-restricted.

Each of the donors was a healthy bone marrow donor. It was with 60 Vbeta and 13 Jbeta primers that the PCR ran. Profiled with immunoSEQ multiplex PCR; TCRdb holds only in-frame clones, not every one. The data hold some 91,000 clones, with roughly 80% observed a single time. The V gene is TRBV5-4, the J gene TRBJ2-3; tentatively, D is TRBD1 (6 bases). What was sequenced was PBMCs. This receptor was obtained from a man between 40 and 49 years old in good health and CMV-seropositive. The CDR3 coding sequence is TGTGCCAGCAGCTTGTACAGGGATAGAAGCACAGATACGCAGTATTTT. Its protein product is CASSLYRDRSTDTQYF.